This T cell receptor beta chain was documented in a study of technical replicates of blood from several donors. Looked up from germline, CDR1 is SGHTA and CDR2 is FQGNSA. V lost 1 base and J 4 bases, leaving 7 bases between the germline ends. The CDR3 contains 14 residues. The protocol was immunoSEQ multiplex PCR, while the TCRdb copy is restricted to in-frame clones and leaves out a portion. The table lists more than 75,000 clones, roughly 94% of them singletons, with about 0.25% in the top ten. The TCR was taken from a human donor in good health. Sequenced input: T cells isolated from PBMCs. The rearrangement uses TRBV7-2 and TRBJ2-2; no clear D. The DNA for the CDR3 is TGTGCCAGCAGCTTAGTACACCTCACCGGGGAGCTGTTTTTT. The encoded protein is CASSLVHLTGELFF.